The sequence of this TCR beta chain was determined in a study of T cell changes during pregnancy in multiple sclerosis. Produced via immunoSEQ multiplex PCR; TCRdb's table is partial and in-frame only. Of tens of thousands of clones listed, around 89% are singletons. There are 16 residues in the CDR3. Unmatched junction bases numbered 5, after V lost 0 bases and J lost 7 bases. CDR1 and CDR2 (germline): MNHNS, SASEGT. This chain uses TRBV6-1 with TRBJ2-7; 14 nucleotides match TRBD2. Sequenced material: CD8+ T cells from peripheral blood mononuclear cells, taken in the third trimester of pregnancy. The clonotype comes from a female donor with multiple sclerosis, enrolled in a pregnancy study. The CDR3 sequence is CASSEAWTSGGKEQYF. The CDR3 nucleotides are TGTGCCAGCAGTGAAGCGTGGACTAGCGGGGGGAAAGAGCAGTACTTC.